The 26 T cell receptor beta chains given below trace back to one sample, sequenced in a study of blood T cell repertoires in COVID-19. Sequenced by immunoSEQ multiplex PCR; TCRdb stores in-frame clones only, minus some. Of about 130,000 clones listed, more than 75% are singletons. The sequencing sample was made of peripheral blood. Source of these receptors: a woman between 70 and 85 years old with COVID-19, enrolled during active disease.

The CDR3 coding sequence is TGTGCCAGCAGCTCACAGGGGGGAGGGGAGCTGTTTTTT. It codes for CASSSQGGGELFF. This sequence joins TRBV5-4 and TRBJ2-2; TRBD1 matches at 8 bases. The CDR3 has 13 amino acids. The trim removed 3 bases at V and 8 bases at J, leaving 3 bases unmatched. Looked up from germline, CDR1 is SGHNT and CDR2 is YYREEE (reference sequence).

This chain joins TRBV5-1 and TRBJ2-1, with 10 bases lining up with TRBD2. Germline values: CDR1 SGHRS, CDR2 YFSETQ. V was pared by 2 bases and J by 6 bases, with 2 bases of the junction left unmatched. The CDR3 spans 14 residues. The CDR3 spells CASSFSGGPNEQFF. The CDR3 DNA reads TGCGCCAGCAGCTTTAGCGGGGGGCCCAATGAGCAGTTCTTC.

This clone was seen only once. This chain links TRBV5-6 with TRBJ1-4; TRBD1 matches at 10 bases. Germline V lookup: CDR1 SGHDT, CDR2 YYEEEE. The V gene end was trimmed by 1 base and the J gene end by 8 bases; junction bases not matched to a gene: 2. The CDR3 runs 14 residues. The DNA of the CDR3 is TGTGCCAGCAGCTTGCCGGGACAGGGGGAAAAACTGTTTTTT. Translation: CASSLPGQGEKLFF.

The chain recombines TRBV6-6 with TRBJ2-3, with D perhaps TRBD1 (7 bases). CDR1 is MNHNY and CDR2 is SVGAGI in the germline V gene (reference sequence). Trimming pared 5 bases from V and 3 bases from J, leaving 24 bases between. This CDR3 has 18 residues. CDR3 residues: CASSPSPGGIVGTDTQYF. As DNA, the CDR3 is TGTGCCAGCAGTCCATCTCCAGGGGGGATAGTGGGGACAGATACGCAGTATTTT.

The sample holds many counts of this clone. This chain uses TRBV7-9 with TRBJ1-5; D remains ambiguous. From germline, CDR1 is SEHNR and CDR2 FQNEAQ (reference sequence). V dropped 5 bases and J dropped 0 bases, with 8 bases sitting between them. CDR3 size: 14 residues. CDR3 in amino acids: CASSAGYSNQPQHF. In DNA, the CDR3 is TGTGCCAGCAGCGCCGGGTATAGCAATCAGCCCCAGCATTTT. Drawing the rest from reference TRBV7-9 and TRBJ1-5, the complete variable domain is DTGVSQNPRHKITKRGQNVTFRCDPISEHNRLYWYRQTLGQGPEFLTYFQNEAQLEKSRLLSDRFSAERPKGSFSTLEIQRTEQGDSAMYLCASSAGYSNQPQHFGDGTRLSIL.

V gene TRBV9 combines with J gene TRBJ1-4; D is perhaps TRBD1 (5 bases). CDR3 size: 14 residues. Per the germline V gene, CDR1 is SGDLS and CDR2 is YYNGEE. The germline V and J ends were trimmed by 0 bases and 6 bases, with 9 bases remaining between them. The CDR3 protein is CASSVGGGYEKLFF. The CDR3 DNA sequence: TGTGCCAGCAGCGTAGGCGGGGGGTATGAAAAACTGTTTTTT.

The chain joins TRBV3-1 (or the pseudogene TRBV3-2) to TRBJ1-3; 8 bases agree with TRBD1. The CDR3 extends over 15 amino acids. V shed 4 bases and J 0 bases; nucleotides not matched to a gene: 2. Germline V gene sequence: CDR1 LGHDT, CDR2 YNNKEL (reference sequence). The CDR3 is CASSPTGASGNTIYF. In DNA, the CDR3 is TGTGCCAGCAGCCCGACAGGGGCCTCTGGAAACACCATATATTTT.

The chain carries TRBV3-1 (or the pseudogene TRBV3-2) and TRBJ1-5; D is undetermined. Germline V gene data show CDR1 as LGHDT and CDR2 as YNNKEL (reference sequence). This CDR3 comprises 14 residues. The germline V and J ends were trimmed by 8 bases and 0 bases, with 11 bases remaining between them. The CDR3 DNA is TGTGCCAGCCACGACTCCGATAGCAATCAGCCCCAGCATTTT. Protein sequence: CASHDSDSNQPQHF.

Only a few counts were recorded for this clone. This sequence joins TRBV6-5 and TRBJ1-1; D is unclear. Germline V lookup: CDR1 MNHEY, CDR2 SVGAGI. V dropped 8 bases and J dropped 6 bases, with 7 bases sitting between them. The CDR3 length is 10 residues. In DNA, the CDR3 is TGTGCCAGCGGAGTTTCTGAAGCTTTCTTT. This gives the protein CASGVSEAFF.

A few counts support this clone. The rearrangement joins TRBV27 to TRBJ1-1; 12 bases map to TRBD1. V shed 5 bases and J 5 bases; nucleotides not matched to a gene: 6. The CDR3 has 15 amino acids. Germline V gene sequence: CDR1 MNHEY, CDR2 SMNVEV (reference sequence). As DNA, the CDR3 is TGTGCCAGCAGTATCCCGGGACAGGGGGCGACTGAAGCTTTCTTT. Translation gives CASSIPGQGATEAFF.

The rearrangement uses TRBV6-4 and TRBJ1-5; maybe TRBD1 (6 bases). Germline-derived CDR1 and CDR2 are MRHNA and SNTAGT. With 3 bases removed from V and 1 base from J, the gap between germline ends came to 7 bases. This CDR3 spans 14 amino acids. As DNA, the CDR3 is TGTGCCAGCAGTGAGCAGGGGAGCAATCAGCCCCAGCATTTT. Protein: CASSEQGSNQPQHF.

The gene calls are TRBV3-1 (or the pseudogene TRBV3-2) and TRBJ2-7; D is unclear. Trimming removed 4 bases from V and 9 bases from J, with 16 bases in between. CDR1 is LGHDT and CDR2 is YNNKEL in the germline V gene (reference sequence). The CDR3 is made up of 13 amino acids. The CDR3 reads CASSLKSRSGQYF. The CDR3 DNA reads as TGTGCCAGCAGCCTAAAGTCCCGGTCGGGGCAGTACTTC.

This chain uses TRBV9 with TRBJ1-3; a weak D match, TRBD1 (5 bases). The CDR3 consists of 18 residues. From germline, CDR1 is SGDLS and CDR2 YYNGEE. Trimming shortened V by 1 base and J by 4 bases, and 21 bases separated the two germline ends. The CDR3 sequence: CASSVSPRLQGSGNTIYF. In DNA, the CDR3 is TGTGCCAGCAGCGTATCCCCAAGACTCCAGGGATCCGGAAACACCATATATTTT.

The chain employs TRBV28 and TRBJ1-4; the D gene is possibly TRBD1 (5 bases). The CDR3 totals 15 residues. Trimming pared 3 bases from V and 8 bases from J, leaving 16 bases between. Germline lookup yields CDR1 MDHEN and CDR2 SYDVKM. CDR3 protein: CASSFQRGYREKLFF. CDR3 DNA: TGTGCCAGCAGTTTTCAGCGGGGGTATCGGGAAAAACTGTTTTTT. Combining the CDR3 with reference TRBV28 and TRBJ1-4 gives the whole variable domain DVKVTQSSRYLVKRTGEKVFLECVQDMDHENMFWYRQDPGLGLRLIYFSYDVKMKEKGDIPEGYSVSREKKERFSLILESASTNQTSMYLCASSFQRGYREKLFFGSGTQLSVL.

This clone was seen only once. This chain joins TRBV30 and TRBJ2-7; D unclear. Germline V gene lookup returns CDR1 GTSNPN and CDR2 SVGIG (reference sequence). This CDR3 has 11 residues. Trimming stripped 4 bases from V and 3 bases from J, with 7 bases between. CDR3 bases: TGTGCCTGGATGAACAGCTACGAGCAGTACTTC. Translation gives CAWMNSYEQYF. The full variable domain, its missing parts supplied by reference TRBV30 and TRBJ2-7, is SQTIHQWPATLVQPVGSPLSLECTVEGTSNPNLYWYRQAAGRGLQLLFYSVGIGQISSEVPQNLSASRPQDRQFILSSKKLLLSDSGFYLCAWMNSYEQYFGPGTRLTVT.

The J gene is TRBJ1-5, the V gene TRBV4-2; 9 bases are shared with TRBD1. The CDR3 runs 16 residues. After removal of 2 bases from V and 0 bases from J, the junction contained 2 bases not matched to a gene. The germline V gene encodes CDR1 LGHNA and CDR2 YNFKEQ. The CDR3 loop is CASSQRTGDSNQPQHF. The DNA of the CDR3 is TGTGCCAGCAGCCAAAGGACAGGGGATAGCAATCAGCCCCAGCATTTT.

This chain links TRBV14 with TRBJ2-7; D perhaps matches TRBD1 (6 bases). CDR1 and CDR2 (germline): SGHDN, FVKESK. Deletions cut 3 bases from V and 5 bases from J, with 11 bases between. This CDR3 is 13 amino acids long. This CDR3 is CASSHLGAHEQYF. The CDR3 DNA follows: TGTGCCAGCAGCCACCTGGGGGCTCACGAGCAGTACTTC.

The V gene is TRBV29-1, the J gene TRBJ2-3; TRBD1 matches 8 bases. The CDR3 has 17 residues. The trim removed 4 bases at V and 2 bases at J, leaving 14 bases unmatched. Looked up from germline, CDR1 is SQVTM and CDR2 is ANQGSEA. CDR3 protein: CSVAGQVKGDVTDTQYF. DNA of the CDR3: TGCAGCGTTGCGGGACAGGTAAAGGGGGACGTCACAGATACGCAGTATTTT.

This clone came up a few times. V and J are TRBV2 and TRBJ2-7; a possible D gene is TRBD1 (6 bases). The CDR3 has 12 residues. The V end lost 6 bases, the J end lost 5 bases, and 11 bases lay between the germline ends. Germline V gene lookup returns CDR1 SNHLY and CDR2 FYNNEI. The CDR3 here is CASRQDSDEQYF. CDR3 sequence (DNA): TGTGCCAGCAGACAGGACAGCGACGAGCAGTACTTC. The full variable domain, in which reference TRBV2 and TRBJ2-7 provide the parts outside the CDR3, is EPEVTQTPSHQVTQMGQEVILRCVPISNHLYFYWYRQILGQKVEFLVSFYNNEISEKSEIFDDQFSVERPDGSNFTLKIRSTKLEDSAMYFCASRQDSDEQYFGPGTRLTVT.

The CDR3, as DNA: TGCGCCAGCAGCCAAGAAAGGACAGACTGGGGTGAAAAACTGTTTTTT. It translates to CASSQERTDWGEKLFF. The genes are TRBV4-3 and TRBJ1-4, with D possibly TRBD1 on 6 matching bases. The CDR3 is 16 amino acids. With 0 bases removed from V and 7 bases from J, the gap between germline ends came to 15 bases. Germline assignment: CDR1 LGHNA and CDR2 YSLEER.

This clone was observed a handful of times. V usage is TRBV25-1 and J usage is TRBJ2-5; perhaps TRBD1 as D (5 bases). The CDR3 runs 14 residues. V was cut by 0 bases and J by 5 bases, with 10 bases left in between. Germline V gene data show CDR1 as MGHDK and CDR2 as SYGVNS. The chain's CDR3 is CASSEYRGAETQYF. For the CDR3, the DNA is TGTGCCAGCAGTGAATATAGGGGCGCGGAGACCCAGTACTTC.

V gene TRBV7-2 combines with J gene TRBJ1-6; D is ambiguous. Germline V gives CDR1 SGHTA, CDR2 FQGNSA. The CDR3 sequence is 12 residues long. The germline V and J ends were trimmed by 5 bases and 12 bases, with 11 bases remaining between them. The CDR3 loop reads CASSRVGLPLHF. In DNA, the CDR3 is TGTGCCAGCAGCCGCGTTGGTTTACCCCTCCACTTT. The full variable domain, with the rest looked up from reference TRBV7-2 and TRBJ1-6, is GAGVSQSPSNKVTEKGKDVELRCDPISGHTALYWYRQSLGQGLEFLIYFQGNSAPDKSGLPSDRFSAERTGGSVSTLTIQRTQQEDSAVYLCASSRVGLPLHFGNGTRLTVT.

The rearrangement uses TRBV9 and TRBJ2-7, with D maybe TRBD2 (6 bases). This CDR3 is 13 amino acids long. V lost 7 bases and J 2 bases, leaving 13 bases between the germline ends. CDR1 and CDR2 (germline): SGDLS, YYNGEE. The CDR3 sequence: CASFRTGAYEQYF. The CDR3 region has the DNA TGTGCCAGCTTCCGGACGGGGGCCTACGAGCAGTACTTC.

The chain uses TRBV6-5 and TRBJ2-1, with TRBD1 matching over 7 bases. Per the germline V gene, CDR1 is MNHEY and CDR2 is SVGAGI. The CDR3 sequence is 14 residues long. Germline trimming cut 10 bases from V and 0 bases from J; bases unmatched to any gene: 6. CDR3 loop: CATHRDSSYNEQFF. CDR3 coding DNA: TGTGCCACCCATAGGGACAGCTCCTACAATGAGCAGTTCTTC.

The chain couples TRBV6-2 or TRBV6-3 to TRBJ2-3; 7 bases map to TRBD2. The CDR3 contains 17 residues. Germline CDR1 and CDR2: MNHEY and SVGEGT. Trimming cost V 6 bases and J 3 bases; bases outside gene matches: 15. The CDR3 region is CASRYAPAGVDTDTQYF. In DNA, the CDR3 is TGTGCCAGCAGGTACGCCCCTGCGGGGGTGGATACAGATACGCAGTATTTT.

This chain uses TRBV20-1 with TRBJ2-5; D is undetermined. CDR3 length equals 11 residues. The germline V gene has CDR1 DFQATT and CDR2 SNEGSKA (reference sequence). The V gene lost 6 bases and the J gene lost 4 bases, with 9 bases spanning the gap. This chain's CDR3 is CSAQSLETQYF. Written as DNA, the CDR3 is TGCAGTGCGCAGTCTCTAGAGACCCAGTACTTC.